This T cell receptor (beta chain) was observed in a study of cytomegalovirus exposure and HLA in healthy donors. Study-wide findings and caveats: Within a later analysis, the majority of CMV-associated TCR beta chains appeared HLA-restricted. Cytomegalovirus-associated status was assigned to approximately 160 TCR beta chains. Later analysis revealed greater clonal expansion in HLA-associated TCR beta chains than in equally common others.

13 Jbeta primers and 60 Vbeta primers were used for the PCR. This table comes from immunoSEQ multiplex PCR, and its TCRdb copy is limited to in-frame clones, with some not included. Of about 190,000 clones in the sample, about four fifths were seen once. Trimming at V came to 4 bases and at J to 3 bases, leaving 7 bases not matched to a gene. This CDR3 spans 15 amino acids. Germline CDR1 LNHDA, CDR2 SQIVND (reference sequence). As concerns this clone: Antigen specificity is unknown.

The rearrangement links TRBV19 to TRBJ2-7; 9 positions agree with TRBD1. The TCR was taken from a man in his late teens or twenties in good health and CMV-seronegative. The sample was PBMCs. The CDR3 loop reads CASSNTGTGIYEQYF. In DNA form, the CDR3 reads TGTGCCAGTAGTAACACCGGGACAGGGATCTACGAGCAGTACTTC. The whole variable domain, remainder taken from reference TRBV19 and TRBJ2-7, is DGGITQSPKYLFRKEGQNVTLSCEQNLNHDAMYWYRQDPGQGLRLIYYSQIVNDFQKGDIAEGYSVSREKKESFPLTVTSAQKNPTAFYLCASSNTGTGIYEQYFGPGTRLTVT.